The source of this TCR beta chain is a study of blood T cell repertoires in COVID-19. The CDR3 has 16 residues. The germline V gene encodes CDR1 SEHNR and CDR2 FQNEAQ (reference sequence). Trimming took off 7 bases at V and 5 bases at J, with 23 bases between the two ends. Generated by immunoSEQ multiplex PCR, the TCRdb table keeps only in-frame clones and is missing some. The sample has almost 250,000 clones; roughly 91% are singletons. The receptor was isolated from a woman aged 25 to 45 who had recovered from COVID-19. Sample: PBMCs or T cells enriched from blood (not recorded which). V and J are TRBV7-9 and TRBJ2-5; perhaps TRBD1 as D (6 bases). The CDR3 sequence is CASKPGTYDFGETQYF. The CDR3 nucleotides are TGTGCCAGCAAGCCGGGGACATACGACTTCGGGGAGACCCAGTACTTC.